This T cell receptor (beta chain) was documented in a study of cytomegalovirus exposure and HLA in healthy donors. Trimming took 2 bases from V and 6 from J, leaving 5 bases between them. The CDR3 length is 11 residues. Germline V CDR1 and CDR2: SEHNR, FQNEAQ (reference sequence). Use of 60 Vbeta and 13 Jbeta primers characterized the PCR. Profiling relied on immunoSEQ multiplex PCR, and the TCRdb table lists in-frame clones only, not all of them. The repertoire holds fewer than 200,000 clones, approximately 78% seen once, with about 0.89% in the top ten. The sequenced sample was PBMCs. The receptor comes from a girl aged 2-10 years in good health and CMV-seropositive. This sequence joins TRBV7-9 and TRBJ2-7; the D gene is possibly TRBD1 (5 bases). The CDR3 region is CASSLRGEQYF. CDR3 coding DNA: TGTGCCAGCAGCTTAAGGGGCGAGCAGTACTTC.